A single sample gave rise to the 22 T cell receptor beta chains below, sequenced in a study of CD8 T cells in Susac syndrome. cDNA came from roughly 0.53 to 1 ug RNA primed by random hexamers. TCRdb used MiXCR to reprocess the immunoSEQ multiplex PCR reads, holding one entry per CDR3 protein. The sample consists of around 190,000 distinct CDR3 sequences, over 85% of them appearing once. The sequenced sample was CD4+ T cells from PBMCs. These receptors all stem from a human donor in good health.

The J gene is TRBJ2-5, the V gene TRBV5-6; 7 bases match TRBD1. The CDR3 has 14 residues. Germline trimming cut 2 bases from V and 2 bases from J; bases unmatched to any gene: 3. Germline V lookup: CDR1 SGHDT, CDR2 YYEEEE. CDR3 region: CASSLQGRQETQYF. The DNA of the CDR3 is TGTGCCAGCAGCTTACAGGGGAGACAAGAGACCCAGTACTTC.

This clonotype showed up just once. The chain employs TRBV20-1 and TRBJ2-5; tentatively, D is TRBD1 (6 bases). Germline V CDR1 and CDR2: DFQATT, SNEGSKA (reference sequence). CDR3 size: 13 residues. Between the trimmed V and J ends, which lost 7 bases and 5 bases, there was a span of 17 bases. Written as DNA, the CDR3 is TGCAGTGTTAGTTATGTCCAGGGGGAGACCCAGTACTTC. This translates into CSVSYVQGETQYF.

CDR3 sequence reads: CASSQQGMSTGELFF. DNA for the CDR3: TGTGCCAGCAGCCAACAGGGGATGAGCACCGGGGAGCTGTTTTTT. The chain has TRBV7-3 and TRBJ2-2, with 7 bases fitting TRBD1. CDR1 and CDR2 from the germline V gene are SGHTA and FQGTGA. V lost 5 bases, J lost 4 bases, and 7 bases stayed unmatched. The CDR3 loop spans 15 amino acids. The whole variable domain, remainder taken from reference TRBV7-3 and TRBJ2-2, is GAGVSQTPSNKVTEKGKYVELRCDPISGHTALYWYRQSLGQGPEFLIYFQGTGAADDSGLPNDRFFAVRPEGSVSTLKIQRTERGDSAVYLCASSQQGMSTGELFFGEGSRLTVL.

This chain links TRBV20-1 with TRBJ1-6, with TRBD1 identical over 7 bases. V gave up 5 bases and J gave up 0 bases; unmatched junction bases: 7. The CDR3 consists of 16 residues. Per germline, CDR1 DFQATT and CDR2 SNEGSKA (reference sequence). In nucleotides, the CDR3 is TGCAGTGCTCGGACAGGCTCGAGCTCCTATAATTCACCCCTCCACTTT. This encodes CSARTGSSSYNSPLHF.

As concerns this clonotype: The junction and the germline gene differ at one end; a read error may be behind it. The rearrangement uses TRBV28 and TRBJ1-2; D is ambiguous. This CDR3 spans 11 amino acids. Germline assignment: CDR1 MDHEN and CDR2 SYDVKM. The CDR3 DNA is TGTGCCAGCAGCCGCGGACTTGCGACGAAATTC. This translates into CASSRGLATKF.

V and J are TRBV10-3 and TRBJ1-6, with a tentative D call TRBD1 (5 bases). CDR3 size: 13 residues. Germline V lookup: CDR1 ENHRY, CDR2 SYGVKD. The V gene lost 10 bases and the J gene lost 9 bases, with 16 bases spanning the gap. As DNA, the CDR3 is TGTGCCAGTTTGGGGGTAGGGAGTTCACCCCTCCACTTT. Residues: CASLGVGSSPLHF.

The DNA for the CDR3 is TGTGCCAGCAGTTTAGCTAGCCCGGGTGAGCAGTTCTTC. Residues: CASSLASPGEQFF. V gene TRBV12-3 or TRBV12-4 combines with J gene TRBJ2-1; D unresolved. CDR3 length equals 13 residues. Deletions cut 0 bases from V and 9 bases from J, with 9 bases between.

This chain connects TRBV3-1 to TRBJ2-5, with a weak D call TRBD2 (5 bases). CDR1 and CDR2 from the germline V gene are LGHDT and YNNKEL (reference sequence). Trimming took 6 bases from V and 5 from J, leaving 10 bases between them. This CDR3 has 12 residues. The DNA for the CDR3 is TGTGCCAGCAGTTGGGTAGCGGAGACCCAGTACTTC. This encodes CASSWVAETQYF.

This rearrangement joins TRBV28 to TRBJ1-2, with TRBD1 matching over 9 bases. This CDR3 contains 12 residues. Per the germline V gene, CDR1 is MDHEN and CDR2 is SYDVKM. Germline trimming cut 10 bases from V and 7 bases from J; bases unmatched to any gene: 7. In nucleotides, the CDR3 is TGTGCCACCTTGGGACAGGGAGGTGGCTACACCTTC. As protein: CATLGQGGGYTF.

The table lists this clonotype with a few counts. CDR3 nucleotides: TGTGCCAGCAGCTCCGGGACTATCACAGATACGCAGTATTTT. Translating it yields CASSSGTITDTQYF. The chain recombines TRBV5-6 with TRBJ2-3, with TRBD2 matching 7 bases. After removal of 3 bases from V and 2 bases from J, the junction contained 3 bases not matched to a gene. Germline V gene sequence: CDR1 SGHDT, CDR2 YYEEEE. The CDR3 is 14 amino acids.

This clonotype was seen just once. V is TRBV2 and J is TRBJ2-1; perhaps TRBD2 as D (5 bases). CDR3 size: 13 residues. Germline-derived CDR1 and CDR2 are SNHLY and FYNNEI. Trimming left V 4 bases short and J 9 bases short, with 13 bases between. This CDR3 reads CASSVSTRGEQFF. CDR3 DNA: TGTGCCAGCAGTGTTTCAACTAGAGGTGAGCAGTTCTTC.

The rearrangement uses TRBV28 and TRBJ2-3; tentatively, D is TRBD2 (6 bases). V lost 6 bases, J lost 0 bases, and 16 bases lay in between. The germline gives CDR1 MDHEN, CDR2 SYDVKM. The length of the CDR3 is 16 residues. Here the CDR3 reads CASSKDGGSSTDTQYF. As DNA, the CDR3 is TGTGCCAGCAGCAAAGATGGGGGGTCAAGCACAGATACGCAGTATTTT. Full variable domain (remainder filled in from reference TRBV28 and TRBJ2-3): DVKVTQSSRYLVKRTGEKVFLECVQDMDHENMFWYRQDPGLGLRLIYFSYDVKMKEKGDIPEGYSVSREKKERFSLILESASTNQTSMYLCASSKDGGSSTDTQYFGPGTRLTVL.

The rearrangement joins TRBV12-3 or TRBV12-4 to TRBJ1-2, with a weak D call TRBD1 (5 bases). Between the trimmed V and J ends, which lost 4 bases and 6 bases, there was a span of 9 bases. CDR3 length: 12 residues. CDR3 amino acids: CASSSGRDGYTF. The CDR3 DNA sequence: TGTGCCAGCAGTTCGGGACGTGATGGCTACACCTTC.

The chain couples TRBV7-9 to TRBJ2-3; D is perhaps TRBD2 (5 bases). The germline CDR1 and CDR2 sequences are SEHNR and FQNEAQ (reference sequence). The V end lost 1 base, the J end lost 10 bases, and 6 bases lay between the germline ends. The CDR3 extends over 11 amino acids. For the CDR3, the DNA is TGTGCCAGCAGCTTAGGACTACCGCAGTATTTT. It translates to CASSLGLPQYF.

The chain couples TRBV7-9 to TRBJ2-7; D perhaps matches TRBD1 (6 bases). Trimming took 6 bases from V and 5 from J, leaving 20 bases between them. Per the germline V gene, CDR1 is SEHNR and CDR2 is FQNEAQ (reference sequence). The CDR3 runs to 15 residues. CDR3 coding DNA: TGTGCCAGCAGACCCCGGACAGCATTGGGGGACGAGCAGTACTTC. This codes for CASRPRTALGDEQYF.

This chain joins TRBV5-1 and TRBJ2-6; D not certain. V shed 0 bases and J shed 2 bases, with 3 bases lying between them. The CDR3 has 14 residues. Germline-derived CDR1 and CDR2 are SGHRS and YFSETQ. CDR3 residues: CASSLGAGANVLTF. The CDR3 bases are TGCGCCAGCAGCTTGGGTGCTGGGGCCAACGTCCTGACTTTC. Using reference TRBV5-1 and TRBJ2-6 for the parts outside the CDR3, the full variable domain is KAGVTQTPRYLIKTRGQQVTLSCSPISGHRSVSWYQQTPGQGLQFLFEYFSETQRNKGNFPGRFSGRQFSNSRSEMNVSTLELGDSALYLCASSLGAGANVLTFGAGSRLTVL.

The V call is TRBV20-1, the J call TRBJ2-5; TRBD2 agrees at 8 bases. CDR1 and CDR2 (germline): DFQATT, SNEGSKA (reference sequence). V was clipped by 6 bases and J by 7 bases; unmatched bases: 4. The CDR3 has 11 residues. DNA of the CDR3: TGCAGTGCGACTAGCGCGGGGACCCAGTACTTC. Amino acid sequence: CSATSAGTQYF.

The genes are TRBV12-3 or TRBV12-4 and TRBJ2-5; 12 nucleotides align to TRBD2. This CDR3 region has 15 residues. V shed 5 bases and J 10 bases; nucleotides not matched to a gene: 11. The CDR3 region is CASSEHRTSGESQYF. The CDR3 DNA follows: TGTGCCAGCAGTGAACATAGGACTAGCGGGGAAAGCCAGTACTTC.

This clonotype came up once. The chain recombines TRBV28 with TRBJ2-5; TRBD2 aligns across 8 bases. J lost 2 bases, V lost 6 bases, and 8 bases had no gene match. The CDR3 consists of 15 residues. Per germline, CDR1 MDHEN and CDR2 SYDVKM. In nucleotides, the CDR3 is TGTGCCAGCAGCCGGGGGGGACTTTTACAAGAGACCCAGTACTTC. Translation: CASSRGGLLQETQYF.

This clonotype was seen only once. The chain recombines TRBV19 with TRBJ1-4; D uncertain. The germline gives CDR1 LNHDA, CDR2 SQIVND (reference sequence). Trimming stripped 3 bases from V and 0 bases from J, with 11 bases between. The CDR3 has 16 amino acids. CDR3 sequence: CASSIPQSATNEKLFF. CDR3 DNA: TGTGCCAGTAGTATCCCACAGTCGGCAACTAATGAAAAACTGTTTTTT.

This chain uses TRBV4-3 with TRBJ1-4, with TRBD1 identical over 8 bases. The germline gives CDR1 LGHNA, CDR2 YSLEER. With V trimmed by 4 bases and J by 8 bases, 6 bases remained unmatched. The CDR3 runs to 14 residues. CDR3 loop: CASSRWTGTEKLFF. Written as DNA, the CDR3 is TGCGCCAGCAGCCGCTGGACAGGGACCGAAAAACTGTTTTTT.

CDR3 in DNA: TGTGCCAGCAGCATAAAGGCAGGGAACACTGAAGCTTTCTTT. Translated, it gives CASSIKAGNTEAFF. The J gene is TRBJ1-1, the V gene TRBV7-9; D gene unclear. The V end was cut by 5 bases, the J end by 1 base, with 11 bases between. The CDR3 extends over 14 amino acids. Germline V gene data show CDR1 as SEHNR and CDR2 as FQNEAQ (reference sequence). The full variable domain, with the rest looked up from reference TRBV7-9 and TRBJ1-1, is DTGVSQNPRHKITKRGQNVTFRCDPISEHNRLYWYRQTLGQGPEFLTYFQNEAQLEKSRLLSDRFSAERPKGSFSTLEIQRTEQGDSAMYLCASSIKAGNTEAFFGQGTRLTVV.